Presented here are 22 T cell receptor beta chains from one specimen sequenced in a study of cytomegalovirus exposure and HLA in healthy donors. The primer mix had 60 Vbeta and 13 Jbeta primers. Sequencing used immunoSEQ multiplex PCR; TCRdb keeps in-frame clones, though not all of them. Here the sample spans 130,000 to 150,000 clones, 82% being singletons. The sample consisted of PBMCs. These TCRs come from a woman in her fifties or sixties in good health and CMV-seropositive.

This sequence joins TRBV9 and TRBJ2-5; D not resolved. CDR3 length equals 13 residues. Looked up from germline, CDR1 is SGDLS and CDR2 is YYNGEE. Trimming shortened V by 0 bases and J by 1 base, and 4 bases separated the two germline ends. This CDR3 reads CASSVGGQETQYF. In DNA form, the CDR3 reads TGTGCCAGCAGCGTAGGCGGCCAAGAGACCCAGTACTTC.

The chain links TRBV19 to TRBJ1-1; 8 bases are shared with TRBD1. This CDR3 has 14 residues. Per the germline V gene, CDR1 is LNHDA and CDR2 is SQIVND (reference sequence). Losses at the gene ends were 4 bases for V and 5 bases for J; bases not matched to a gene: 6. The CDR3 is CASSRGQGLTEAFF. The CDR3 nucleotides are TGTGCCAGTAGTAGAGGACAGGGTCTGACTGAAGCTTTCTTT.

This CDR3 reads CASKIQSSDEKLFF. CDR3 sequence (DNA): TGCGCCAGCAAGATCCAGTCCAGCGATGAAAAACTGTTTTTT. This chain uses TRBV5-1 with TRBJ1-4; D is ambiguous. V lost 6 bases to trimming and J lost 6 bases, with 15 bases between them. The CDR3 is 14 residues long. Germline CDR1 is SGHRS and CDR2 is YFSETQ.

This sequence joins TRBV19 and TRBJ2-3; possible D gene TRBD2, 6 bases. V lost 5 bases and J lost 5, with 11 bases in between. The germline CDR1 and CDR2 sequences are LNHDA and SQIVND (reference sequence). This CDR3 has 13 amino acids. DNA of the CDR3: TGTGCCAGTAGTCCGCGGGACGAAGATACGCAGTATTTT. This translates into CASSPRDEDTQYF.

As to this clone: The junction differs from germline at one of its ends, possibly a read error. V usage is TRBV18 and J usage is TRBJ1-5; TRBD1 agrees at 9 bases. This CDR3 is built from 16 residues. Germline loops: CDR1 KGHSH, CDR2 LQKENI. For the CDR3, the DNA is TGTGCCAGCTCATCGAAACAGGGGGCTAGCTATCAGCCCCAGCATTTT. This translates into CASSSKQGASYQPQHF.

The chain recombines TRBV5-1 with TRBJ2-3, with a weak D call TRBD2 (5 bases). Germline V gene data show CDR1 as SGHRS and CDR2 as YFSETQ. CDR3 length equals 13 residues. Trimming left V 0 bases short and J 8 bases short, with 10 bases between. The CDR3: CASSLAGEGTQYF. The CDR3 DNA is TGCGCCAGCAGCTTGGCCGGAGAGGGTACGCAGTATTTT.

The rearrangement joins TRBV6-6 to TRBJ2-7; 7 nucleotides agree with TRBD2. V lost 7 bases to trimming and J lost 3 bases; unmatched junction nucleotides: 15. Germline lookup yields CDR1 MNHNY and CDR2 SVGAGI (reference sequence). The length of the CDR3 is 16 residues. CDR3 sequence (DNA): TGTGCCAGCACCACTACTGGGCGGGGAGGGTACTACGAGCAGTACTTC. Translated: CASTTTGRGGYYEQYF.

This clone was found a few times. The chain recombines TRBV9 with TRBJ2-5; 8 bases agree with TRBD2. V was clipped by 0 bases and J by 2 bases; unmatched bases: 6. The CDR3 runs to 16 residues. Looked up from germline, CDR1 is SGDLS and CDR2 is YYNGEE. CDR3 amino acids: CASSVGNGGGQETQYF. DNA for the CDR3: TGTGCCAGCAGCGTAGGAAACGGCGGGGGGCAAGAGACCCAGTACTTC.

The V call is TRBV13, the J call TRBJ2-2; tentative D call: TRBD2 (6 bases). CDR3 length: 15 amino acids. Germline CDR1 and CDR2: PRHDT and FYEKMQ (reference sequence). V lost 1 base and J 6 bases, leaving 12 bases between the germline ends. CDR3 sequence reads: CASSLAGGYPGELFF. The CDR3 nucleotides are TGTGCCAGCAGCTTAGCCGGGGGTTACCCCGGGGAGCTGTTTTTT.

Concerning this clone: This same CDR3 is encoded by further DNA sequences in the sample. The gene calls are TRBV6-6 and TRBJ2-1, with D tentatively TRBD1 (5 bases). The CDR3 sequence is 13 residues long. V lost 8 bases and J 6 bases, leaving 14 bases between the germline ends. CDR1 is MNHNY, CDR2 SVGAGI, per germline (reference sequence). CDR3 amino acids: CASGTGQTNEQFF. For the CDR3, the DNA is TGTGCCAGCGGAACAGGTCAGACCAATGAGCAGTTCTTC.

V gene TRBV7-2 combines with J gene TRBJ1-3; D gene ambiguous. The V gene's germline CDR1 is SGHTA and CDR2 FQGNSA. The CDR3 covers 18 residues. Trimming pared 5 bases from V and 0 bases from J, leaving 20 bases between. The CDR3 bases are TGTGCCAGCAGCCCCCACCGGTACCGCGCGAGCTCTGGAAACACCATATATTTT. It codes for CASSPHRYRASSGNTIYF.

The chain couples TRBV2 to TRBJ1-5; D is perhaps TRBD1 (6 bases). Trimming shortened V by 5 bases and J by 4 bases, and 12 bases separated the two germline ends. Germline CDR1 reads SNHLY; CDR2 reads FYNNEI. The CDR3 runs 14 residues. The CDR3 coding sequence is TGTGCCAGCAGTCGACAGGCCCGGAATCAGCCCCAGCATTTT. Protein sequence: CASSRQARNQPQHF.

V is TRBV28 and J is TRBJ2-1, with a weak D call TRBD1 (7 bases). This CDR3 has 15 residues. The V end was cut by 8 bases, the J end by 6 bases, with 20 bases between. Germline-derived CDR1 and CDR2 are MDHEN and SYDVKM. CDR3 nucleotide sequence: TGTGCCAGCTTTCCCCAGGGGGGCACTAGCAATGAGCAGTTCTTC. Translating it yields CASFPQGGTSNEQFF. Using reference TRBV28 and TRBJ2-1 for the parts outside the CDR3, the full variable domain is DVKVTQSSRYLVKRTGEKVFLECVQDMDHENMFWYRQDPGLGLRLIYFSYDVKMKEKGDIPEGYSVSREKKERFSLILESASTNQTSMYLCASFPQGGTSNEQFFGPGTRLTVL.

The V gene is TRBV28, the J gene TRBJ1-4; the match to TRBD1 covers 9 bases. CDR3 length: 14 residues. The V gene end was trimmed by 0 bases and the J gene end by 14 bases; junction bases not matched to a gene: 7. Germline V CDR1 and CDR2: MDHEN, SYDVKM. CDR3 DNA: TGTGCCAGCAGTTTATGGACAGGGGGACGACTTCTGTTTTTT. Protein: CASSLWTGGRLLFF.

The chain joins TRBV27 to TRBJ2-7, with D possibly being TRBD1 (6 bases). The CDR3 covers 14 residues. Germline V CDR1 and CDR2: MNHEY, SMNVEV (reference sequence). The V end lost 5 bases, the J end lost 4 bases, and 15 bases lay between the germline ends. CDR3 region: CASSTHRDGYEQYF. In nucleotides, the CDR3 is TGTGCCAGCAGTACACACAGGGACGGTTACGAGCAGTACTTC.

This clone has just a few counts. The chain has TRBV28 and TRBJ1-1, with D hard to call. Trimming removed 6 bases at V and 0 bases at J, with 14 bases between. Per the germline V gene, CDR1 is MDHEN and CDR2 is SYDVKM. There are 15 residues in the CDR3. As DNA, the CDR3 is TGTGCCAGCAGCGACAAAGGACTCGTGAACACTGAAGCTTTCTTT. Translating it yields CASSDKGLVNTEAFF.

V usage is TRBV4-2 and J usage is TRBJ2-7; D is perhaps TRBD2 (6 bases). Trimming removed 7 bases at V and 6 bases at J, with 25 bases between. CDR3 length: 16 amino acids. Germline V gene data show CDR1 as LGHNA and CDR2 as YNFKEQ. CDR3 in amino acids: CASTSEGAGPLLEQYF. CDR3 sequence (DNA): TGTGCCAGCACCTCTGAAGGAGCGGGCCCATTACTCGAGCAGTACTTC.

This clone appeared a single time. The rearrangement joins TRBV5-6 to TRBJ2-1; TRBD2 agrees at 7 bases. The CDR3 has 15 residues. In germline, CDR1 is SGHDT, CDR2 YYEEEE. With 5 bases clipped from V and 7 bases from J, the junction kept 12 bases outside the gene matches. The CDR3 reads CASRPGLVRGNEQFF. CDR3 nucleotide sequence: TGTGCCAGCAGACCTGGACTAGTGCGTGGAAATGAGCAGTTCTTC.

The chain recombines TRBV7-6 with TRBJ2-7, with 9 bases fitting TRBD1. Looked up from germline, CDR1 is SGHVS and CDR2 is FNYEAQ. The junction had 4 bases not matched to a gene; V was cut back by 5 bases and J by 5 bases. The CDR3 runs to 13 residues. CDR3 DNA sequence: TGTGCCAGCAGCCTCCGGACAGGGGACGAGCAGTACTTC. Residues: CASSLRTGDEQYF. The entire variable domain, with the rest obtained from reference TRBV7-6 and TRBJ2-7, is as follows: GAGVSQSPRYKVTKRGQDVALRCDPISGHVSLYWYRQALGQGPEFLTYFNYEAQQDKSGLPNDRFSAERPEGSISTLTIQRTEQRDSAMYRCASSLRTGDEQYFGPGTRLTVT.

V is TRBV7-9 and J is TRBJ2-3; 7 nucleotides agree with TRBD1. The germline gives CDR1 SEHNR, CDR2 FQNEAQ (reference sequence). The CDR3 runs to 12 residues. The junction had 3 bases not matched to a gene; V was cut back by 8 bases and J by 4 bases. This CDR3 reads CASSQGADTQYF. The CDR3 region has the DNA TGTGCCAGCTCCCAGGGGGCAGATACGCAGTATTTT.

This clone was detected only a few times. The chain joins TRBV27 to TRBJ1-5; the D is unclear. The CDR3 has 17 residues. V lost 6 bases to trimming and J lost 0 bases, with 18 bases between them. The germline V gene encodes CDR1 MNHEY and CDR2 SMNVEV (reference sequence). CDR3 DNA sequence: TGTGCCAGCAGACTAGTCCCAAGCGGGTATAGCAATCAGCCCCAGCATTTT. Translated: CASRLVPSGYSNQPQHF.

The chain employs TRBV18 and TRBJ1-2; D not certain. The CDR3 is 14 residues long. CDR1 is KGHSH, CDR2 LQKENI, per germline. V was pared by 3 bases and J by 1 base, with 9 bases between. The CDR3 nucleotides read TGTGCCAGCTCACCCCCGGGAGGTAACTATGGCTACACCTTC. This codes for CASSPPGGNYGYTF.